This T cell receptor beta chain was captured by sequencing in a study of shared clonotypes between healthy human individuals. Findings and caveats of the study: Estimated richness was generally greater in naive than memory subsets.

Libraries were prepared by immunoSEQ multiplex PCR; TCRdb keeps only in-frame clonotypes and omits some of them. The sample shows fewer than 3 million clones, about nine tenths of them seen only once. Regarding this clone: What it recognizes is unknown.

The germline gives CDR1 MGHDK, CDR2 SYGVNS. CDR3 length: 14 amino acids. V lost 4 bases and J lost 4, with 13 bases in between. Sequencing was carried out using naive CD4+ T cells from PBMCs. Regarding subset: CD45RA+ positively selected. The V gene is TRBV25-1, the J gene TRBJ1-2; a weak D match, TRBD1 (6 bases). This sequence originates from a young man in good health. Some clones in this sample may be carry-over from other donors' samples. The CDR3 loop reads CASSGYRVPYGYTF. In nucleotides, the CDR3 is TGTGCCAGCAGTGGCTACAGGGTTCCCTATGGCTACACCTTC.